This T cell receptor beta chain was identified in a study of T cell changes during pregnancy in multiple sclerosis. This CDR3 spans 15 amino acids. With 4 bases clipped from V and 4 bases from J, the junction kept 10 bases outside the gene matches. Germline values: CDR1 SGHRS, CDR2 YFSETQ. The protocol was immunoSEQ multiplex PCR, while the TCRdb copy is restricted to in-frame clones and leaves out a portion. The table records some 110,000 clones, roughly nine tenths of them present only once. Sequenced material: peripheral blood, taken in the third trimester of pregnancy. This chain joins TRBV5-1 and TRBJ1-2; TRBD1 aligns across 7 bases. The TCR sequence derives from a female donor with multiple sclerosis, enrolled in a pregnancy study. In nucleotides, the CDR3 is TGCGCCAGCAGCCTCGGTCCTTGGACAGGCTATGGCTACACCTTC. This sequence encodes CASSLGPWTGYGYTF.